The 14 T cell receptor beta chains below all came from one sample that was sequenced in a study of cytomegalovirus exposure and HLA in healthy donors. Primers for the PCR totalled 60 Vbeta and 13 Jbeta. Some clones are missing from TCRdb's copy, which holds only in-frame ones; the method was immunoSEQ multiplex PCR. The sample carries about 190,000 clones, 79% recorded once. The sample was PBMCs. The receptor set was obtained from a young woman in good health and CMV-seronegative.

The gene calls are TRBV18 and TRBJ2-2; TRBD1 agrees at 7 bases. V shed 2 bases, J shed 4 bases, and the junction held 4 bases outside the gene matches. This CDR3 has 15 residues. Germline assignment: CDR1 KGHSH and CDR2 LQKENI. This CDR3 reads CASSPGQGVTGELFF. In DNA form, the CDR3 reads TGTGCCAGCTCACCAGGTCAGGGGGTCACCGGGGAGCTGTTTTTT.

The rearrangement links TRBV6-1 to TRBJ1-2; 9 bases map to TRBD1. The V gene's germline CDR1 is MNHNS and CDR2 SASEGT. V was clipped by 1 base and J by 4 bases; unmatched bases: 7. This CDR3 contains 16 residues. CDR3: CASSEDWTGVGYGYTF. In nucleotides, the CDR3 is TGTGCCAGCAGTGAAGATTGGACAGGGGTTGGCTATGGCTACACCTTC.

Only a few counts were recorded for this clone. The V and J genes are TRBV10-1 and TRBJ2-3, with 7 positions matching TRBD2. J was trimmed by 2 bases and V by 4 bases; bases with no gene match: 6. The CDR3 runs to 15 residues. CDR1 and CDR2 (germline): WNHNN, SYGVQD (reference sequence). The CDR3 coding sequence is TGCGCCAGCAGTGCGACGGGGGGATACACAGATACGCAGTATTTT. Translated: CASSATGGYTDTQYF.

The genes are TRBV7-9 and TRBJ2-7, with a weak D call TRBD2 (6 bases). Trimming cost V 8 bases and J 0 bases, with 14 bases left between them. The CDR3 totals 14 residues. CDR1 and CDR2 (germline): SEHNR, FQNEAQ (reference sequence). The CDR3 DNA reads as TGTGCCAGCTCGGATATGGGGGGCTCCTACGAGCAGTACTTC. This sequence encodes CASSDMGGSYEQYF. Using reference TRBV7-9 and TRBJ2-7 for the parts outside the CDR3, the full variable domain is DTGVSQNPRHKITKRGQNVTFRCDPISEHNRLYWYRQTLGQGPEFLTYFQNEAQLEKSRLLSDRFSAERPKGSFSTLEIQRTEQGDSAMYLCASSDMGGSYEQYFGPGTRLTVT.

This clone was seen only a few times. The rearrangement links TRBV19 to TRBJ2-1; a possible D gene is TRBD2 (6 bases). Germline CDR1 and CDR2: LNHDA and SQIVND (reference sequence). The length of the CDR3 is 15 residues. The V and J ends lost 6 bases and 6 bases respectively, with 18 bases between them. The CDR3 DNA reads TGTGCCAGTAGCTCCCGCGGGATTATTCCCAATGAGCAGTTCTTC. Protein sequence: CASSSRGIIPNEQFF.

This clone was counted a single time. V is TRBV5-1 and J is TRBJ1-1; tentative D call: TRBD1 (5 bases). Germline lookup yields CDR1 SGHRS and CDR2 YFSETQ. Trimming stripped 0 bases from V and 4 bases from J, with 19 bases between. The CDR3 extends over 17 amino acids. CDR3 bases: TGCGCCAGCAGCTTGGTTGGAGACAGTGAGGTAGGCACTGAAGCTTTCTTT. Amino acids: CASSLVGDSEVGTEAFF.

The V gene is TRBV10-3, the J gene TRBJ2-2; TRBD2 might be the D (6 bases). CDR3 size: 13 residues. Germline lookup yields CDR1 ENHRY and CDR2 SYGVKD. V was pared by 7 bases and J by 4 bases, with 10 bases between. In DNA form, the CDR3 reads TGTGCCATCACGGCGGGGAGCACCGGGGAGCTGTTTTTT. Translating gives CAITAGSTGELFF.

This clone was recorded a few times. V gene TRBV28 combines with J gene TRBJ1-1, with 10 bases matching TRBD1. There are 14 residues in the CDR3. Germline V gene sequence: CDR1 MDHEN, CDR2 SYDVKM. The V and J ends lost 5 bases and 3 bases, in that order; junction bases with no gene match: 3. The CDR3 reads CASSPGTGDTEAFF. CDR3 DNA: TGTGCCAGCAGTCCCGGGACAGGGGACACTGAAGCTTTCTTT. The full variable domain, rest sourced from reference TRBV28 and TRBJ1-1, is DVKVTQSSRYLVKRTGEKVFLECVQDMDHENMFWYRQDPGLGLRLIYFSYDVKMKEKGDIPEGYSVSREKKERFSLILESASTNQTSMYLCASSPGTGDTEAFFGQGTRLTVV.

This chain joins TRBV5-1 and TRBJ2-3; TRBD2 matches at 11 bases. V lost 4 bases, J lost 4 bases, and 8 bases stayed unmatched. Germline CDR1 reads SGHRS; CDR2 reads YFSETQ. This CDR3 has 16 amino acids. This chain's CDR3 is CASSAIAGGGSDTQYF. Written as DNA, the CDR3 is TGCGCCAGCAGCGCAATAGCGGGAGGGGGATCAGATACGCAGTATTTT.

V is TRBV5-1 and J is TRBJ1-3; D might be TRBD1 (5 bases). CDR3 length: 14 amino acids. CDR1 and CDR2 (germline): SGHRS, YFSETQ. V was shortened by 3 bases and J by 4 bases, with 11 bases between the two germline ends. The CDR3 protein is CASSSEGRGNTIYF. In nucleotides, the CDR3 is TGCGCCAGCAGCTCGGAGGGGAGAGGAAACACCATATATTTT.

V and J are TRBV5-1 and TRBJ2-3; 7 positions agree with TRBD1. The V gene's germline CDR1 is SGHRS and CDR2 YFSETQ. The J segment lost 4 bases and the V segment lost 2 bases, leaving 1 base of the junction unmatched. This CDR3 comprises 13 residues. The DNA of the CDR3 is TGCGCCAGCAGCTTAGGGACAGCAGATACGCAGTATTTT. It translates to CASSLGTADTQYF.

The chain employs TRBV5-1 and TRBJ1-2, with 7 nucleotides matching TRBD1. CDR1 and CDR2 from the germline V gene are SGHRS and YFSETQ. Trimming took 2 bases from V and 4 from J; bases not matched to a gene: 5. The CDR3 consists of 14 residues. The CDR3 nucleotides read TGCGCCAGCAGCTTACTGGACAGGAGCTATGGCTACACCTTC. Translation: CASSLLDRSYGYTF.

The chain joins TRBV28 to TRBJ2-1; possible D gene TRBD2, 7 bases. Germline V gene lookup returns CDR1 MDHEN and CDR2 SYDVKM. V lost 5 bases and J lost 6, with 17 bases in between. The CDR3 extends over 15 amino acids. The CDR3 coding sequence is TGTGCCAGCAGTGAGAGGGGAGGGGGATCCAATGAGCAGTTCTTC. Its protein is CASSERGGGSNEQFF.

This clone has just a few counts. V usage is TRBV27 and J usage is TRBJ2-1; TRBD2 matches at 10 bases. Germline lookup yields CDR1 MNHEY and CDR2 SMNVEV (reference sequence). The CDR3 sequence is 15 residues long. V was clipped by 3 bases and J by 6 bases; unmatched bases: 5. CDR3 residues: CASSFGTSVSNEQFF. The CDR3 bases are TGTGCCAGCAGTTTTGGGACTAGCGTGAGCAATGAGCAGTTCTTC.